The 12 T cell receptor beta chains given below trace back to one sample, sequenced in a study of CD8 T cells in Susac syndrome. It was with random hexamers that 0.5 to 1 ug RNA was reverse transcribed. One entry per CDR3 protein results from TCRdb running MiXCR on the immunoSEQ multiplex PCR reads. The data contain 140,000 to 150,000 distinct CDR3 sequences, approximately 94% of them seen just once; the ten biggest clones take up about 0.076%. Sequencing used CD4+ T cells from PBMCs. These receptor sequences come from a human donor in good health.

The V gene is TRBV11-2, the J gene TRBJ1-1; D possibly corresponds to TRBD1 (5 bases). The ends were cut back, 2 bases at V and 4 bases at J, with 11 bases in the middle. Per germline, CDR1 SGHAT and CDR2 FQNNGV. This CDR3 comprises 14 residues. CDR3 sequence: CASSLSDRSTEAFF. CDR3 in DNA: TGTGCCAGCAGCTTAAGTGACAGAAGCACTGAAGCTTTCTTT.

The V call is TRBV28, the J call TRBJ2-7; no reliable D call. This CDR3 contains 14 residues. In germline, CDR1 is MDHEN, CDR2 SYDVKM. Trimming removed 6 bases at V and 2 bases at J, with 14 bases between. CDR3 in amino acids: CASSSGVRPYEQYF. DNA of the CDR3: TGTGCCAGCAGCTCAGGTGTACGGCCCTACGAGCAGTACTTC.

The CDR3 DNA sequence: TGTGCCAGATACTCCCAGGGCCCTATCTCCTACGAGCAGTACTTC. It encodes CARYSQGPISYEQYF. This chain uses TRBV11-3 with TRBJ2-7; D might be TRBD1 (5 bases). CDR1 is SGHNT and CDR2 is YENEEA in the germline V gene. With 9 bases removed from V and 0 bases from J, the gap between germline ends came to 18 bases. The CDR3 consists of 15 residues.

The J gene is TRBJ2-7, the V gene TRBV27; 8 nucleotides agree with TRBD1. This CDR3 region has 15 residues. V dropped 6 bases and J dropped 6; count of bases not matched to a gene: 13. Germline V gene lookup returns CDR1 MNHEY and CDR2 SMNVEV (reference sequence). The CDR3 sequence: CASRVNRDRWAEQYF. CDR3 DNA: TGTGCCAGCAGAGTAAACCGGGACAGGTGGGCCGAGCAGTACTTC.

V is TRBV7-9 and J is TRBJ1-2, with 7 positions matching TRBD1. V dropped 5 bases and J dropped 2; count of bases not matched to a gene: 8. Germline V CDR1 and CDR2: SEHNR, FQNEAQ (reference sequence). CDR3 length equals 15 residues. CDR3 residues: CASSAHRGPNYGYTF. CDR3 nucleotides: TGTGCCAGCAGCGCTCACAGGGGACCAAACTATGGCTACACCTTC.

The CDR3 loop reads CASGNRDSYEQYF. CDR3 sequence (DNA): TGTGCCAGCGGAAACAGGGACTCCTACGAGCAGTACTTC. The chain recombines TRBV6-5 with TRBJ2-7; D possibly corresponds to TRBD1 (6 bases). The V end was cut by 8 bases, the J end by 0 bases, with 11 bases between. Germline lookup yields CDR1 MNHEY and CDR2 SVGAGI. CDR3 length: 13 residues.

The DNA of the CDR3 is TGTGCCACCAGTGATTTAGGGACAGAGAAAGAGACCCAGTACTTC. It translates to CATSDLGTEKETQYF. V is TRBV24-1 and J is TRBJ2-5; 7 bases align to TRBD1. Germline values: CDR1 KGHDR, CDR2 SFDVKD. The V segment lost 1 base and the J segment 3 bases; nucleotides outside the gene matches: 4. This CDR3 region has 15 residues.

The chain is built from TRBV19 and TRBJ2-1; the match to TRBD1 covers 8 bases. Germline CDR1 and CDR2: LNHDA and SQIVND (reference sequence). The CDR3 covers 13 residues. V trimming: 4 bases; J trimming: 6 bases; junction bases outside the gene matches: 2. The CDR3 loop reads CASSNTGGNEQFF. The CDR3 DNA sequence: TGTGCCAGTAGTAATACAGGGGGCAATGAGCAGTTCTTC.

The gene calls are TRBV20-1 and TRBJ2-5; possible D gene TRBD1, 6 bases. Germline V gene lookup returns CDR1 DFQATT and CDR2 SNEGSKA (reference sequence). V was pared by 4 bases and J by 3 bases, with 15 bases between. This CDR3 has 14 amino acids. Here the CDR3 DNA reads TGCAGTGCTACGGTACAGGGTATAGAAGAGACCCAGTACTTC. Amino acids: CSATVQGIEETQYF.

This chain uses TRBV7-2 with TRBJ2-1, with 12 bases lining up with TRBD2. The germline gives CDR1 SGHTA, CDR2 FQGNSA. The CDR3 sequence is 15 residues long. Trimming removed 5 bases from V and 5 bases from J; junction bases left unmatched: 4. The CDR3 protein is CASSRTSGNNNEQFF. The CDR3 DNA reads TGTGCCAGCAGCCGGACTAGCGGGAATAACAATGAGCAGTTCTTC.

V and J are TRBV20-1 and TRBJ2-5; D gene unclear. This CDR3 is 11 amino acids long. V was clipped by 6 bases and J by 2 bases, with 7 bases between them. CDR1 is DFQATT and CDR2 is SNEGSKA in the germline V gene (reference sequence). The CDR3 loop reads CSARPQETQYF. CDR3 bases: TGCAGTGCCCGTCCACAAGAGACCCAGTACTTC.

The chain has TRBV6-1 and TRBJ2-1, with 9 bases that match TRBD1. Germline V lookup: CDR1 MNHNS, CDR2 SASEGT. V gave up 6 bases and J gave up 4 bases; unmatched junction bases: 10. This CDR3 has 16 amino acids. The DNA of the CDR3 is TGTGCCAGCAGCGCCACAGGGGGCGCCTTTTACAATGAGCAGTTCTTC. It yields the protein CASSATGGAFYNEQFF.